The 21 T cell receptor beta chains in this list originate from one sample, sequenced in a study of regulatory T cells in long-lasting Graves disease. Time point defined: persistent/refractory GD, antithyroid drugs over 5 years with positive TRAb. From RNA extracted from PBMCs, the TCR library was made. Researchers made TCR beta libraries by using iRepertoire HTBI primers and running Arm-PCR on CDR3 regions. TCRdb called the multiplex PCR reads again in MiXCR, with one record for every CDR3 protein. Among around 450,000 distinct CDR3 sequences listed, 20% to 25% were seen once. Sequencing was performed on peripheral blood mononuclear cells (PBMCs), taken when the disease was refractory, from a patient treated with antithyroid drugs. The source of these receptors is a female donor with Graves disease.

Comments on this clonotype: One junction end disagrees with the germline gene, perhaps due to a read error. J is TRBJ2-7 and V is TRBV5-1; maybe TRBD1 (6 bases). This CDR3 contains 14 residues. Germline-derived CDR1 and CDR2 are SGHRS and YFSETQ. The CDR3 DNA is TGCGCCAGCAGCAGCGGTCAGGGGTCCTACGAGCAGCACTTC. As protein: CASSSGQGSYEQHF.

This clonotype turned up a few times. This sequence may be a read error, since a much larger clone differs from it by one base. The chain couples TRBV3-1 to TRBJ1-5, with unresolved D. This CDR3 has 15 residues. In germline, CDR1 is LGHDT, CDR2 YNNKEL (reference sequence). The ends were cut back, 8 bases at V and 0 bases at J, with 14 bases in the middle. Written as DNA, the CDR3 is TGTGCCAGCGGCCCCGGGCCTTATAGCAATCAGCCCCAGCATTTT. It specifies CASGPGPYSNQPQHF.

This clonotype was detected only a few times. The chain uses TRBV7-2 and TRBJ2-7, with 8 bases aligning to TRBD2. V lost 3 bases, J lost 6 bases, and 7 bases stayed unmatched. Germline CDR1 is SGHTA and CDR2 is FQGNSA. This CDR3 comprises 14 residues. The CDR3 reads CASSLWTGGAEQYF. The CDR3 DNA is TGTGCCAGCAGCTTGTGGACGGGGGGGGCCGAGCAGTACTTC. The whole variable domain, filled in from reference TRBV7-2 and TRBJ2-7, reads GAGVSQSPSNKVTEKGKDVELRCDPISGHTALYWYRQSLGQGLEFLIYFQGNSAPDKSGLPSDRFSAERTGGSVSTLTIQRTQQEDSAVYLCASSLWTGGAEQYFGPGTRLTVT.

This clonotype was seen at least ten times. CDR3 in DNA: TGTGCCAGCAGCTTTCAGGGACACAATCAGCCCCAGCATTTT. This encodes CASSFQGHNQPQHF. The V gene is TRBV7-9, the J gene TRBJ1-5, with D perhaps TRBD1 (6 bases). The germline V gene has CDR1 SEHNR and CDR2 FQNEAQ (reference sequence). V was clipped by 3 bases and J by 3 bases, with 9 bases between them. The CDR3 runs to 14 residues.

This clonotype occurred many times. CDR3 sequence reads: CAISDSQGYGYTF. The CDR3 DNA reads TGTGCCATCAGTGACAGCCAGGGCTATGGCTACACCTTC. This chain links TRBV10-3 with TRBJ1-2; tentative D call: TRBD1 (5 bases). The CDR3 runs to 13 residues. From germline, CDR1 is ENHRY and CDR2 SYGVKD. V lost 3 bases and J lost 4, with 9 bases in between.

This clonotype was picked up many times. The chain links TRBV7-2 to TRBJ1-1, with D possibly TRBD1 on 6 matching bases. This CDR3 is built from 14 residues. The V end was cut by 5 bases, the J end by 8 bases, with 18 bases between. Germline CDR1 is SGHTA and CDR2 is FQGNSA. Here the CDR3 DNA reads TGTGCCAGCAGCCAAGCGGGGCCGGGGGCAGAAGCTTTCTTT. Translation: CASSQAGPGAEAFF. Using reference TRBV7-2 and TRBJ1-1 for the parts outside the CDR3, the full variable domain is GAGVSQSPSNKVTEKGKDVELRCDPISGHTALYWYRQSLGQGLEFLIYFQGNSAPDKSGLPSDRFSAERTGGSVSTLTIQRTQQEDSAVYLCASSQAGPGAEAFFGQGTRLTVV.

This clonotype was seen at least ten times. The chain couples TRBV12-3 or TRBV12-4 to TRBJ1-1, with no clear D. The V end was cut by 6 bases, the J end by 1 base, with 12 bases between. This CDR3 is 14 amino acids long. CDR3 DNA sequence: TGTGCCAGCAGAATAAGGGTTAAGAACACTGAAGCTTTCTTT. Translation gives CASRIRVKNTEAFF.

This clonotype was seen only a few times. The chain uses TRBV7-9 and TRBJ2-5; no reliable D call. Germline values: CDR1 SEHNR, CDR2 FQNEAQ (reference sequence). V lost 2 bases to trimming and J lost 5 bases, with 24 bases between them. The CDR3 is made up of 18 amino acids. The CDR3 coding sequence is TGTGCCAGCAGCTTAAGGAGCAGAACCAAGTCTTTGCGGGAGACCCAGTACTTC. It encodes CASSLRSRTKSLRETQYF.

In regard to this clonotype: A much bigger clone sits one base away, suggesting this may be a read error. The chain recombines TRBV27 with TRBJ2-7; 10 bases are shared with TRBD2. The CDR3 extends over 15 amino acids. Germline CDR1 MNHEY, CDR2 SMNVEV (reference sequence). The CDR3: CASRPSGSGRYEQSF. The CDR3 coding sequence is TGTGCCAGCAGGCCGTCGGGTAGCGGGAGGTACGAGCAGTCCTTC.

Only a few counts were recorded for this clonotype. This chain joins TRBV27 and TRBJ2-7; D perhaps matches TRBD2 (5 bases). The V gene's germline CDR1 is MNHEY and CDR2 SMNVEV (reference sequence). V was shortened by 6 bases and J by 0 bases, with 18 bases between the two germline ends. The CDR3 contains 16 residues. This CDR3 reads CASSPIGGPSSYEQYF. CDR3 bases: TGTGCCAGCAGCCCCATCGGCGGGCCGAGCTCCTACGAGCAGTACTTC.

For the CDR3, the DNA is TGTGCCAGCGCGGAGGGGACAGGTTCCTACGAGCAGTACTTC. Encoded protein: CASAEGTGSYEQYF. This sequence joins TRBV12-3 or TRBV12-4 and TRBJ2-7; 8 nucleotides match TRBD1. V was pared by 8 bases and J by 1 base, with 7 bases of the junction left unmatched. The CDR3 contains 14 residues.

This clonotype was detected only a few times. The chain joins TRBV4-3 to TRBJ2-6; the D is unclear. The CDR3 contains 15 residues. Trimming pared 3 bases from V and 0 bases from J, leaving 6 bases between. Germline loops: CDR1 LGHNA, CDR2 YSLEER. CDR3 coding DNA: TGCGCCAGCAGCCACTTCGGCTCTGGGGCCAACGTCCTGACTTTC. This codes for CASSHFGSGANVLTF.

Only one count was recorded for this clonotype. This clone may be a read error of a much larger clone one base away. J is TRBJ1-2 and V is TRBV27; possible D gene TRBD1, 6 bases. There are 13 residues in the CDR3. Per the germline V gene, CDR1 is MNHEY and CDR2 is SMNVEV (reference sequence). V was cut by 5 bases and J by 8 bases, with 15 bases left in between. CDR3 DNA sequence: TGTGCCAGCAGTGACCGAGGACAGCGGGGCTACACCTTC. Its translation: CASSDRGQRGYTF.

The J gene is TRBJ2-2, the V gene TRBV12-3 or TRBV12-4; D is possibly TRBD2 (5 bases). V was cut by 3 bases and J by 4 bases, with 15 bases left in between. The length of the CDR3 is 16 residues. The CDR3 region has the DNA TGTGCCAGCAGTTTCGGTCGGAGGCTCGTCACCGGGGAGCTGTTTTTT. It encodes CASSFGRRLVTGELFF.

This clonotype was found many times. The chain links TRBV6-1 to TRBJ1-1; no clear D. The CDR3 spans 15 residues. V gave up 8 bases and J gave up 0 bases, with 16 bases separating them. CDR1 is MNHNS, CDR2 SASEGT, per germline. CDR3 in DNA: TGTGCCAGCGGTGTAAGTCGGGGAATGAACACTGAAGCTTTCTTT. Protein: CASGVSRGMNTEAFF.

This clonotype has more than one count but fewer than ten. The V call is TRBV30, the J call TRBJ1-1; TRBD1 might be the D (5 bases). Germline CDR1 and CDR2: GTSNPN and SVGIG (reference sequence). V was pared by 0 bases and J by 5 bases, with 7 bases between. CDR3 length: 12 residues. CDR3 in amino acids: CAWSVGATEAFF. CDR3 DNA sequence: TGTGCCTGGAGTGTAGGGGCGACTGAAGCTTTCTTT.

The V gene is TRBV12-3 or TRBV12-4, the J gene TRBJ1-2; D not resolved. CDR3 length: 14 amino acids. V lost 3 bases to trimming and J lost 4 bases, with 12 bases between them. CDR3 in amino acids: CASSFMGSSYGYTF. CDR3 coding DNA: TGTGCCAGCAGTTTCATGGGGTCTTCCTATGGCTACACCTTC.

This clonotype showed up just a few times. Here the CDR3 DNA reads TGCAGTGCTAGAGCCATAGGCGGTAGTGACGCAGATACGCAGTATTTT. It translates to CSARAIGGSDADTQYF. The chain couples TRBV20-1 to TRBJ2-3, with D unresolved. Trimming took 1 base from V and 4 from J, leaving 18 bases between them. The V gene's germline CDR1 is DFQATT and CDR2 SNEGSKA (reference sequence). The CDR3 is made up of 16 amino acids.

The V and J genes are TRBV19 and TRBJ1-6; D gene uncertain. Germline loops: CDR1 LNHDA, CDR2 SQIVND (reference sequence). This CDR3 comprises 15 residues. The V end lost 5 bases, the J end lost 0 bases, and 8 bases lay between the germline ends. Here the CDR3 reads CASSYRDSYNSPLHF. The CDR3 DNA reads as TGTGCCAGTAGTTACCGGGACTCCTATAATTCACCCCTCCACTTT.

The table lists this clonotype with many counts. This rearrangement joins TRBV28 to TRBJ2-2; a weak D match, TRBD2 (6 bases). Trimming stripped 6 bases from V and 5 bases from J, with 19 bases between. The CDR3 sequence is 16 residues long. CDR1 and CDR2 from the germline V gene are MDHEN and SYDVKM. The chain's CDR3 is CASSHGAAGRTGELFF. Written as DNA, the CDR3 is TGTGCCAGCAGCCACGGGGCCGCTGGGAGGACCGGGGAGCTGTTTTTT.

Many counts were recorded for this clonotype. This chain uses TRBV6-1 with TRBJ1-2; 9 bases agree with TRBD1. The junction had 22 bases not matched to a gene; V was cut back by 6 bases and J by 2 bases. Germline V CDR1 and CDR2: MNHNS, SASEGT. This CDR3 has 20 amino acids. Here the CDR3 DNA reads TGTGCCAGCAGCCACCCTATGACGAAGACCCGGACAGGGGAGAACTATGGCTACACCTTC. This gives the protein CASSHPMTKTRTGENYGYTF.